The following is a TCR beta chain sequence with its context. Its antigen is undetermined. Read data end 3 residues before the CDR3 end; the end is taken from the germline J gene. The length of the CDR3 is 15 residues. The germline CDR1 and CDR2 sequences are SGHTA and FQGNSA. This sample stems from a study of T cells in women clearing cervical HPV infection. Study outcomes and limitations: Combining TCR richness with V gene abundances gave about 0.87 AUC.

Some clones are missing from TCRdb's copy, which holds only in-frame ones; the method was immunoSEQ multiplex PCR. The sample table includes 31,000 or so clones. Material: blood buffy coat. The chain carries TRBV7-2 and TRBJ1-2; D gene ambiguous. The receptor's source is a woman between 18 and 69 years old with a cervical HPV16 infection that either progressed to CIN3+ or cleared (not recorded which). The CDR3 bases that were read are TGTGCCAGCAGCCTAACTAGCGGGAGTCAATACGAC. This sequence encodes CASSLTSGSQYD. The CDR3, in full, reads CASSLTSGSQYDYTF.